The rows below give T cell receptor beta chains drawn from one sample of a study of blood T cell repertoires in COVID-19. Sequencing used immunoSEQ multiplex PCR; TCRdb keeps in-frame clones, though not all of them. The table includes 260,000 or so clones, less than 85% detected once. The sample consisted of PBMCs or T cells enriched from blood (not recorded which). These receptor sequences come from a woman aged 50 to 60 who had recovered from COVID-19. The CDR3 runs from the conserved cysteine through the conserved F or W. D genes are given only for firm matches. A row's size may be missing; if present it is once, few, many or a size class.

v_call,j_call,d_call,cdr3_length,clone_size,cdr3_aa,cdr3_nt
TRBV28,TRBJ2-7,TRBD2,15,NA,CASTSGLASSYEQYF,TGTGCCAGCACCTCGGGACTAGCGAGCTCCTACGAGCAGTACTTC
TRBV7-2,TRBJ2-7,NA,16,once,CASSLVLLPTSYEQYF,TGTGCCAGCAGCTTAGTACTACTTCCTACCTCCTACGAGCAGTACTTC
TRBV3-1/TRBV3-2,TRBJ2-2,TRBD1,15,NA,CASSRRDRGGGELFF,TGTGCCAGCAGCCGACGGGACAGGGGAGGCGGGGAGCTGTTTTTT
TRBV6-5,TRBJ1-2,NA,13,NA,CASSPTGNYGYTF,TGTGCCAGCTCCCCTACAGGCAACTATGGCTACACCTTC
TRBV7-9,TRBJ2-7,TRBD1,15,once,CASSLTGQGGSEQYF,TGTGCCAGCAGCCTGACGGGACAGGGAGGGAGCGAGCAGTACTTC
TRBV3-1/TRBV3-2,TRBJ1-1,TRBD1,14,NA,CASRGTGPNTEAFF,TGTGCCAGCAGGGGGACAGGCCCGAACACTGAAGCTTTCTTT
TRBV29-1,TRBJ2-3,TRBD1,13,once,CSVERQGGDTQYF,TGCAGCGTTGAACGACAGGGGGGGGATACGCAGTATTTT
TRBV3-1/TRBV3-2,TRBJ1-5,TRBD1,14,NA,CASSRTGGDQPQHF,TGTGCCAGCAGCCGAACAGGGGGCGATCAGCCCCAGCATTTT
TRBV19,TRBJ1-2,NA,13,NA,CASSIDRRLDYTF,TGTGCCAGTAGTATCGACAGGCGGTTGGACTACACCTTC
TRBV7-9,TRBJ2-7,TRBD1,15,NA,CASSPAGTGSYEQYF,TGTGCCAGCAGCCCCGCGGGGACAGGCTCCTACGAGCAGTACTTC
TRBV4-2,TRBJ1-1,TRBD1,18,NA,CASSHQRQGWTMNTEAFF,TGTGCCAGCAGCCACCAGCGACAGGGCTGGACTATGAACACTGAAGCTTTCTTT
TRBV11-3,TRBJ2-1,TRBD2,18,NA,CASSSAGTSGSSAHEQFF,TGTGCCAGCAGCTCGGCCGGGACTAGCGGGAGTTCCGCCCATGAGCAGTTCTTC
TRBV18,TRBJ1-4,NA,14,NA,CASSPRRVNEKLFF,TGTGCCAGCTCACCACGACGGGTTAATGAAAAACTGTTTTTT
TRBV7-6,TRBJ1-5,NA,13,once,CASSYREGQPQHF,TGTGCCAGCAGCTACAGAGAAGGTCAGCCCCAGCATTTT
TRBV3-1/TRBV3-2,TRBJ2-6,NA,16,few,CASSPTRSSGANVLTF,TGTGCCAGCAGCCCTACACGGAGCTCTGGGGCCAACGTCCTGACTTTC
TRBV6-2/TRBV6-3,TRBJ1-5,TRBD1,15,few,CASSSEGQTNQPQHF,TGTGCCAGCAGTTCCGAGGGACAGACCAATCAGCCCCAGCATTTT